The 28 T cell receptor beta chains presented below share a single source sample, sequenced in a study of cytomegalovirus exposure and HLA in healthy donors. The PCR contained 60 Vbeta and 13 Jbeta primers. Sequenced by immunoSEQ multiplex PCR; TCRdb stores in-frame clones only, minus some. This sample has about 160,000 clones, with 70% to 90% found just once. Sequences were obtained from PBMCs. The receptors were sampled from a woman aged 25 to 39 in good health and CMV-seronegative.

In DNA, the CDR3 is TGTGCCAGTAGTACGCGGGACAGGGGACGGGGAGATACGCAGTATTTT. It specifies CASSTRDRGRGDTQYF. The V call is TRBV19, the J call TRBJ2-3; 10 bases are a match to TRBD1. The V segment lost 4 bases and the J segment 5 bases; nucleotides outside the gene matches: 9. The germline V gene has CDR1 LNHDA and CDR2 SQIVND (reference sequence). There are 16 residues in the CDR3.

The V and J genes are TRBV5-6 and TRBJ1-5, with 10 bases aligning to TRBD1. V trimming: 4 bases; J trimming: 7 bases; junction bases outside the gene matches: 8. CDR1 SGHDT and CDR2 YYEEEE come from the germline V gene. The CDR3 has 15 amino acids. This chain's CDR3 is CASSLGTGVVQPQHF. The CDR3 DNA follows: TGTGCCAGCAGCCTAGGGACAGGGGTGGTCCAGCCCCAGCATTTT. Together with reference TRBV5-6 and TRBJ1-5, the CDR3 gives the full variable domain: DAGVTQSPTHLIKTRGQQVTLRCSPKSGHDTVSWYQQALGQGPQFIFQYYEEEERQRGNFPDRFSGHQFPNYSSELNVNALLLGDSALYLCASSLGTGVVQPQHFGDGTRLSIL.

This sequence joins TRBV23-1 and TRBJ2-7, with 14 bases matching TRBD2. TRBV23-1 falls under the ORF class, with uncertain function. V shed 0 bases and J 7 bases; nucleotides not matched to a gene: 11. This CDR3 region has 18 residues. The CDR3 is CASSQSEAGLAGGEEQYF. CDR3 coding DNA: TGCGCCAGCAGTCAATCCGAGGCCGGACTAGCGGGAGGAGAGGAGCAGTACTTC.

The chain uses TRBV5-1 and TRBJ1-2; weak D call: TRBD1 (6 bases). The length of the CDR3 is 15 residues. Germline values: CDR1 SGHRS, CDR2 YFSETQ. Trimming removed 4 bases at V and 2 bases at J, with 15 bases between. The CDR3 here is CASSGWGRGNYGYTF. CDR3 DNA sequence: TGCGCCAGCAGCGGTTGGGGGCGAGGAAACTATGGCTACACCTTC.

This clone was detected only once. J is TRBJ2-1 and V is TRBV7-9; 10 nucleotides match TRBD1. Unmatched junction bases numbered 3, after V lost 2 bases and J lost 2 bases. The CDR3 length is 16 residues. Germline-derived CDR1 and CDR2 are SEHNR and FQNEAQ (reference sequence). The CDR3 protein is CASSLSGQGAYNEQFF. The CDR3 nucleotides are TGTGCCAGCAGCTTATCCGGACAGGGGGCCTACAATGAGCAGTTCTTC.

V and J are TRBV18 and TRBJ1-5; D call uncertain. V gave up 6 bases and J gave up 0 bases, with 12 bases separating them. This CDR3 comprises 15 residues. Germline V gene data show CDR1 as KGHSH and CDR2 as LQKENI. The CDR3 loop is CASSPGSHSNQPQHF. Written as DNA, the CDR3 is TGTGCCAGCTCCCCCGGGTCCCATAGCAATCAGCCCCAGCATTTT.

This clone has a single count. The chain carries TRBV7-8 and TRBJ2-7; TRBD1 agrees at 7 bases. Germline-derived CDR1 and CDR2 are SGHVS and FQNEAQ. CDR3 length: 13 amino acids. The junction had 4 bases not matched to a gene; V was cut back by 6 bases and J by 2 bases. The CDR3 sequence is CASSRDSTYEQYF. CDR3 nucleotides: TGTGCCAGCAGTAGGGACAGCACCTACGAGCAGTACTTC.

The rearrangement uses TRBV7-2 and TRBJ2-1, with D tentatively TRBD1 (6 bases). The germline V gene encodes CDR1 SGHTA and CDR2 FQGNSA. Trimming stripped 5 bases from V and 1 base from J, with 9 bases between. The CDR3 runs 14 residues. The CDR3 region is CASSPGQSYNEQFF. The CDR3, as DNA: TGTGCCAGCAGCCCGGGACAATCCTACAATGAGCAGTTCTTC.

This chain uses TRBV6-6 with TRBJ2-5, with D unclear. The CDR3 has 15 residues. Germline CDR1 reads MNHNY; CDR2 reads SVGAGI (reference sequence). V gave up 2 bases and J gave up 0 bases, with 10 bases separating them. CDR3 nucleotides: TGTGCCAGCAGTTACCCTCATGACAACCAAGAGACCCAGTACTTC. It yields the protein CASSYPHDNQETQYF.

This sequence joins TRBV5-7 and TRBJ2-1; TRBD2 might be the D (5 bases). TRBV5-7 belongs to the ORF category, with a function that is uncertain. With 3 bases removed from V and 8 bases from J, the gap between germline ends came to 15 bases. This CDR3 is 14 amino acids long. The chain's CDR3 is CASSCRGQSYEQFF. The CDR3 DNA follows: TGTGCCAGCAGCTGCCGCGGGCAGTCCTATGAGCAGTTCTTC.

V usage is TRBV5-1 and J usage is TRBJ2-7; 8 nucleotides agree with TRBD1. V lost 3 bases to trimming and J lost 12 bases; unmatched junction nucleotides: 11. The CDR3 contains 13 residues. Per germline, CDR1 SGHRS and CDR2 YFSETQ. CDR3 sequence reads: CASSSTGTGRGYF. Written as DNA, the CDR3 is TGCGCCAGCAGCTCCACCGGGACAGGTCGGGGGTACTTC.

V usage is TRBV19 and J usage is TRBJ2-2; 8 bases agree with TRBD1. CDR1 and CDR2 from the germline V gene are LNHDA and SQIVND (reference sequence). The CDR3 has 16 residues. V lost 1 base, J lost 6 bases, and 7 bases stayed unmatched. CDR3 sequence: CASSIGTQGGPGELFF. As DNA, the CDR3 is TGTGCCAGTAGTATAGGCACACAGGGGGGACCCGGGGAGCTGTTTTTT.

This clone was seen a single time. The V and J genes are TRBV19 and TRBJ2-7; 9 positions agree with TRBD1. This CDR3 region has 13 residues. Looked up from germline, CDR1 is LNHDA and CDR2 is SQIVND (reference sequence). J lost 3 bases, V lost 6 bases, and 3 bases had no gene match. CDR3 DNA: TGTGCCAGTAGGGGACAGGGCGGCTACGAGCAGTACTTC. Amino acid sequence: CASRGQGGYEQYF.

The genes are TRBV27 and TRBJ2-5; D may be TRBD2 (6 bases). The J call may be mistaken, given a closer DNA end match to TRBJ2-7. The CDR3 runs 12 residues. Looked up from germline, CDR1 is MNHEY and CDR2 is SMNVEV (reference sequence). CDR3 sequence: CASRRGTYEQYF. The DNA of the CDR3 is TGTGCCAGCCGGCGGGGTACCTACGAGCAGTACTTC.

The rearrangement links TRBV9 to TRBJ2-4; D gene uncertain. Deletions cut 0 bases from V and 0 bases from J, with 16 bases between. This CDR3 is built from 18 residues. Germline loops: CDR1 SGDLS, CDR2 YYNGEE. CDR3 in DNA: TGTGCCAGCAGCGTAGGAGGATCCCTAATTTTAGCCAAAAACATTCAGTACTTC. Residues: CASSVGGSLILAKNIQYF.

The rearrangement joins TRBV19 to TRBJ2-3; 9 nucleotides line up with TRBD2. Germline V gives CDR1 LNHDA, CDR2 SQIVND (reference sequence). V shed 7 bases and J 0 bases; nucleotides not matched to a gene: 8. The CDR3 consists of 16 residues. The CDR3, as DNA: TGTGCCAGTATGGCGGCTAGCGGGACTAGCACAGATACGCAGTATTTT. This translates into CASMAASGTSTDTQYF.

The chain joins TRBV6-5 to TRBJ2-7; D gene uncertain. V dropped 0 bases and J dropped 6 bases, with 9 bases sitting between them. The CDR3 has 13 residues. The germline V gene encodes CDR1 MNHEY and CDR2 SVGAGI. The chain's CDR3 is CASSYSSVGEQYF. As DNA, the CDR3 is TGTGCCAGCAGTTACTCGAGTGTCGGCGAGCAGTACTTC.

The chain is built from TRBV18 and TRBJ1-2; weak D call: TRBD1 (6 bases). Trimming shortened V by 2 bases and J by 0 bases, and 16 bases separated the two germline ends. Germline-derived CDR1 and CDR2 are KGHSH and LQKENI. This CDR3 comprises 17 residues. CDR3 amino acids: CASSPNLGQVANYGYTF. The CDR3 DNA reads TGTGCCAGCTCACCAAACTTGGGACAAGTAGCTAACTATGGCTACACCTTC. Filled out from reference TRBV18 and TRBJ1-2, the complete variable domain reads NAGVMQNPRHLVRRRGQEARLRCSPMKGHSHVYWYRQLPEEGLKFMVYLQKENIIDESGMPKERFSAEFPKEGPSILRIQQVVRGDSAAYFCASSPNLGQVANYGYTFGSGTRLTVV.

In DNA form, the CDR3 reads TGTGCCAGCAGTTCAACGCAGACAGGGATGGCGACCCAGTACTTC. The encoded protein is CASSSTQTGMATQYF. This sequence joins TRBV25-1 and TRBJ2-5; 7 bases map to TRBD1. V dropped 5 bases and J dropped 7; count of bases not matched to a gene: 13. There are 15 residues in the CDR3. Germline V lookup: CDR1 MGHDK, CDR2 SYGVNS.

CDR3 sequence reads: CASSFSQGIYEQYF. DNA of the CDR3: TGCGCCAGCAGCTTCTCCCAGGGAATCTACGAGCAGTACTTC. The rearrangement uses TRBV5-1 and TRBJ2-7; D might be TRBD1 (5 bases). V was shortened by 2 bases and J by 3 bases, with 12 bases between the two germline ends. This CDR3 is 14 amino acids long. Looked up from germline, CDR1 is SGHRS and CDR2 is YFSETQ.

This clone was seen just once. Here the CDR3 DNA reads TGTGCCAGTAGTATAGATGGGACAGGGATGGCGACCGAGCAGTACTTC. As protein: CASSIDGTGMATEQYF. The chain carries TRBV19 and TRBJ2-7; 9 bases are a match to TRBD1. In germline, CDR1 is LNHDA, CDR2 SQIVND (reference sequence). Losses at the gene ends were 0 bases for V and 6 bases for J; bases not matched to a gene: 9. This CDR3 region has 16 residues. The full variable domain, completed using reference TRBV19 and TRBJ2-7, is DGGITQSPKYLFRKEGQNVTLSCEQNLNHDAMYWYRQDPGQGLRLIYYSQIVNDFQKGDIAEGYSVSREKKESFPLTVTSAQKNPTAFYLCASSIDGTGMATEQYFGPGTRLTVT.

V is TRBV12-5 and J is TRBJ2-2; a possible D gene is TRBD1 (5 bases). This CDR3 is built from 12 residues. The germline gives CDR1 LGHNT, CDR2 FRNRAP. Trimming stripped 6 bases from V and 6 bases from J, with 8 bases between. CDR3 sequence reads: CASGDRAGELFF. CDR3 bases: TGTGCTAGTGGAGACAGAGCCGGGGAGCTGTTTTTT.

V usage is TRBV19 and J usage is TRBJ1-5, with 8 bases lining up with TRBD1. V shed 3 bases, J shed 10 bases, and the junction held 2 bases outside the gene matches. The CDR3 has 12 residues. The V gene's germline CDR1 is LNHDA and CDR2 SQIVND (reference sequence). CDR3 in DNA: TGTGCCAGTAGTATTGGGACAGGACCCCAGCATTTT. Its translation: CASSIGTGPQHF.

The sample holds a few counts of this clone. J is TRBJ2-5 and V is TRBV11-2; tentatively, D is TRBD2 (6 bases). The CDR3 extends over 15 amino acids. Germline V CDR1 and CDR2: SGHAT, FQNNGV. V shed 1 base and J shed 4 bases, with 13 bases lying between them. CDR3 DNA: TGTGCCAGCAGCTTAGTCACGGGGGTAGGAGAGACCCAGTACTTC. Translated: CASSLVTGVGETQYF.

The genes are TRBV5-4 and TRBJ2-7; maybe TRBD2 (6 bases). The CDR3 contains 14 residues. In germline, CDR1 is SGHNT, CDR2 YYREEE (reference sequence). Deletions cut 4 bases from V and 2 bases from J, with 13 bases between. The CDR3 sequence: CASSIGLSTYEQYF. The CDR3 DNA sequence: TGTGCCAGCAGCATTGGACTATCAACCTACGAGCAGTACTTC. Variable domain in full (rest from reference TRBV5-4 and TRBJ2-7): ETGVTQSPTHLIKTRGQQVTLRCSSQSGHNTVSWYQQALGQGPQFIFQYYREEENGRGNFPPRFSGLQFPNYSSELNVNALELDDSALYLCASSIGLSTYEQYFGPGTRLTVT.

The chain couples TRBV6-5 to TRBJ1-5; D is perhaps TRBD1 (5 bases). CDR1 and CDR2 from the germline V gene are MNHEY and SVGAGI. This CDR3 contains 13 residues. Trimming stripped 8 bases from V and 4 bases from J, with 12 bases between. CDR3 sequence reads: CASGRGGNQPQHF. The CDR3 coding sequence is TGTGCCAGCGGGAGGGGTGGTAATCAGCCCCAGCATTTT.

The chain couples TRBV19 to TRBJ2-7; D gene unclear. The CDR3 is 14 amino acids. Trimming took 3 bases from V and 4 from J, leaving 13 bases between them. Germline V gene sequence: CDR1 LNHDA, CDR2 SQIVND (reference sequence). The CDR3 bases are TGTGCCAGTAGTATTCGTCCAGGAACTTACGAGCAGTACTTC. Protein: CASSIRPGTYEQYF.

As DNA, the CDR3 is TGTGCCAGCAGTAAAGGACAGGTCCCCAACACAGATACGCAGTATTTT. Translated, it gives CASSKGQVPNTDTQYF. The chain uses TRBV6-1 and TRBJ2-3; TRBD1 agrees at 7 bases. V lost 5 bases, J lost 2 bases, and 10 bases stayed unmatched. Germline CDR1 MNHNS, CDR2 SASEGT. The CDR3 consists of 16 residues.